This entry lists 26 T cell receptor beta chains sequenced from one sample in a study of blood T cell repertoires in COVID-19. Here immunoSEQ multiplex PCR was the method, and the copy in TCRdb shows in-frame clones only, minus some. The sample lists hundreds of thousands of clones, approximately 86% occurring once. The sample comprised peripheral blood. These receptor sequences come from a woman aged 70-85 years with COVID-19, enrolled during active disease.

This rearrangement joins TRBV27 to TRBJ1-6, with D possibly matching TRBD1 (6 bases). Trimming pared 3 bases from V and 7 bases from J, leaving 10 bases between. The CDR3 covers 14 residues. CDR1 and CDR2 (germline): MNHEY, SMNVEV (reference sequence). The CDR3 sequence: CASSLGGGNSPLHF. CDR3 in DNA: TGTGCCAGCAGTTTGGGAGGGGGGAATTCACCCCTCCACTTT.

This chain connects TRBV5-1 to TRBJ2-3, with 7 bases fitting TRBD2. Germline trimming cut 0 bases from V and 2 bases from J; bases unmatched to any gene: 9. The CDR3 has 17 residues. The germline CDR1 and CDR2 sequences are SGHRS and YFSETQ. Here the CDR3 reads CASSLASGAISTDTQYF. DNA for the CDR3: TGCGCCAGCAGCTTGGCCAGCGGGGCCATTTCCACAGATACGCAGTATTTT. The whole variable domain, filled in from reference TRBV5-1 and TRBJ2-3, reads KAGVTQTPRYLIKTRGQQVTLSCSPISGHRSVSWYQQTPGQGLQFLFEYFSETQRNKGNFPGRFSGRQFSNSRSEMNVSTLELGDSALYLCASSLASGAISTDTQYFGPGTRLTVL.

This clone turned up a few times. This rearrangement joins TRBV28 to TRBJ1-6, with no clear D. From germline, CDR1 is MDHEN and CDR2 SYDVKM. Trimming removed 7 bases at V and 7 bases at J, with 5 bases between. The CDR3 sequence is 11 residues long. The CDR3 spells CASNGNSPLHF. The CDR3 DNA reads as TGTGCCAGCAACGGGAATTCACCCCTCCACTTT.

This sequence joins TRBV25-1 and TRBJ1-4; D is unresolved. The CDR3 loop spans 15 amino acids. Germline CDR1 is MGHDK and CDR2 is SYGVNS. The germline V and J ends were trimmed by 1 base and 6 bases, with 12 bases remaining between them. CDR3 in amino acids: CASSESMAGDEKLFF. The CDR3 coding sequence is TGTGCCAGCAGTGAATCAATGGCGGGAGATGAAAAACTGTTTTTT.

The chain joins TRBV9 to TRBJ2-1, with a weak D call TRBD1 (6 bases). There are 15 residues in the CDR3. The germline V and J ends were trimmed by 3 bases and 4 bases, with 14 bases remaining between them. Germline V lookup: CDR1 SGDLS, CDR2 YYNGEE. CDR3: CASSAKTQGYNEQFF. CDR3 coding DNA: TGTGCCAGCAGCGCAAAAACACAGGGATACAATGAGCAGTTCTTC.

V usage is TRBV6-1 and J usage is TRBJ2-7; TRBD1 might be the D (6 bases). The germline V gene encodes CDR1 MNHNS and CDR2 SASEGT. This CDR3 region has 14 residues. V shed 2 bases and J shed 4 bases, with 12 bases lying between them. DNA for the CDR3: TGTGCCAGCAGTGAAACGAGGGGGAGTTACGAGCAGTACTTC. Translation gives CASSETRGSYEQYF.

The chain combines TRBV18 with TRBJ2-1; D is undetermined. The CDR3 runs 13 residues. Trimming took off 4 bases at V and 7 bases at J, with 11 bases between the two ends. Germline-derived CDR1 and CDR2 are KGHSH and LQKENI. The CDR3 nucleotides read TGTGCCAGCTCACGCGGCGGCTGGAATGAGCAGTTCTTC. Its protein is CASSRGGWNEQFF.

This clone was seen just once. For the CDR3, the DNA is TGTGCCAGCAACGAATCGGTCGGCAGGGGTAGCACAGATACGCAGTATTTT. It is translated as CASNESVGRGSTDTQYF. This chain links TRBV28 with TRBJ2-3; a weak D match, TRBD1 (6 bases). The V gene lost 7 bases and the J gene lost 0 bases, with 20 bases spanning the gap. The CDR3 sequence is 17 residues long. Germline-derived CDR1 and CDR2 are MDHEN and SYDVKM.

This rearrangement joins TRBV7-8 to TRBJ2-1, with 7 bases identical to TRBD2. In germline, CDR1 is SGHVS, CDR2 FQNEAQ. The CDR3 has 16 amino acids. V was clipped by 2 bases and J by 3 bases; unmatched bases: 7. DNA of the CDR3: TGTGCCAGCAGCTTAAAGCGGGGACCGATCTACAATGAGCAGTTCTTC. Its translation: CASSLKRGPIYNEQFF.

This clone was recorded once. The chain joins TRBV9 to TRBJ2-1; maybe TRBD1 (5 bases). Germline V gene lookup returns CDR1 SGDLS and CDR2 YYNGEE. Trimming cost V 2 bases and J 8 bases, with 11 bases left between them. This CDR3 contains 13 residues. The CDR3, as DNA: TGTGCCAGCAGCGTGGGTCTAGGGGATGAGCAGTTCTTC. Translating it yields CASSVGLGDEQFF.

DNA for the CDR3: TGTGCCAGCAGCTTATCTGAGGTAGATACGCAGTATTTT. It is translated as CASSLSEVDTQYF. The rearrangement joins TRBV7-3 to TRBJ2-3; D call uncertain. From germline, CDR1 is SGHTA and CDR2 FQGTGA. The CDR3 length is 13 residues. V lost 2 bases and J 5 bases, leaving 8 bases between the germline ends. Using reference TRBV7-3 and TRBJ2-3 for the parts outside the CDR3, the full variable domain is GAGVSQTPSNKVTEKGKYVELRCDPISGHTALYWYRQSLGQGPEFLIYFQGTGAADDSGLPNDRFFAVRPEGSVSTLKIQRTERGDSAVYLCASSLSEVDTQYFGPGTRLTVL.

The gene calls are TRBV30 and TRBJ2-1; 12 bases fit TRBD2. Germline V CDR1 and CDR2: GTSNPN, SVGIG (reference sequence). V trimming: 4 bases; J trimming: 10 bases; junction bases outside the gene matches: 8. The CDR3 contains 14 residues. This chain's CDR3 is CAWTRLLAGGEQFF. The CDR3 DNA sequence: TGTGCCTGGACCCGACTACTAGCGGGGGGAGAGCAGTTCTTC.

The V gene is TRBV7-3, the J gene TRBJ2-1, with D unclear. V lost 5 bases and J lost 5, with 7 bases in between. CDR1 is SGHTA, CDR2 FQGTGA, per germline. The CDR3 is made up of 12 amino acids. The CDR3 nucleotides are TGTGCCAGCAGCGCCCCGGACAATGAGCAGTTCTTC. Translated: CASSAPDNEQFF.

The chain joins TRBV3-1 (or the pseudogene TRBV3-2) to TRBJ2-3, with 9 positions matching TRBD2. The germline gives CDR1 LGHDT, CDR2 YNNKEL (reference sequence). The V gene end was trimmed by 4 bases and the J gene end by 0 bases; junction bases not matched to a gene: 5. The CDR3 spans 16 residues. CDR3 region: CASSPGTSRSTDTQYF. As DNA, the CDR3 is TGTGCCAGCAGCCCTGGGACTAGCCGAAGCACAGATACGCAGTATTTT.

DNA of the CDR3: TGCGCCAGCAGTGATGAGGCAGGGGAAAACACCGGGGAGCTGTTTTTT. Translation gives CASSDEAGENTGELFF. The chain combines TRBV10-1 with TRBJ2-2; D possibly corresponds to TRBD1 (6 bases). The CDR3 has 16 amino acids. V was shortened by 3 bases and J by 2 bases, with 13 bases between the two germline ends. Germline CDR1 and CDR2: WNHNN and SYGVQD (reference sequence).

The chain is built from TRBV2 and TRBJ1-1; TRBD1 agrees at 8 bases. The CDR3 is 14 amino acids. After removal of 7 bases from V and 4 bases from J, the junction contained 8 bases not matched to a gene. Germline loops: CDR1 SNHLY, CDR2 FYNNEI. The chain's CDR3 is CASIGDRGPTEAFF. CDR3 nucleotides: TGTGCCAGCATAGGAGACAGGGGCCCCACTGAAGCTTTCTTT.

The chain employs TRBV7-2 and TRBJ2-3; TRBD2 agrees at 7 bases. The CDR3 sequence is 14 residues long. V lost 8 bases, J lost 1 base, and 6 bases stayed unmatched. CDR1 and CDR2 (germline): SGHTA, FQGNSA. CDR3 sequence reads: CASGTRGGTDTQYF. As DNA, the CDR3 is TGTGCCAGCGGAACACGGGGGGGCACAGATACGCAGTATTTT.

The chain is built from TRBV6-2 or TRBV6-3 and TRBJ2-7; D gene unclear. The CDR3 is made up of 13 amino acids. V was shortened by 2 bases and J by 2 bases, with 7 bases between the two germline ends. Looked up from germline, CDR1 is MNHEY and CDR2 is SVGEGT. This chain's CDR3 is CASSYRSTYEQYF. CDR3 sequence (DNA): TGTGCCAGCAGTTACCGGTCTACCTACGAGCAGTACTTC.

Of note for this clone: A read error may account for a junction end that differs from germline. The chain employs TRBV20-1 and TRBJ2-1; 7 bases map to TRBD2. The CDR3 has 11 residues. The V gene's germline CDR1 is DFQATT and CDR2 SNEGSKA (reference sequence). DNA for the CDR3: TGCAGTGCTAGAGATAGGGAGGGCATCGTCTTC. Its protein is CSARDREGIVF.

This CDR3 is CASRATGSREAFF. In DNA form, the CDR3 reads TGTGCCAGCAGAGCTACAGGGAGCCGGGAAGCTTTCTTT. V usage is TRBV2 and J usage is TRBJ1-1; D perhaps matches TRBD1 (6 bases). From germline, CDR1 is SNHLY and CDR2 FYNNEI. V was pared by 6 bases and J by 8 bases, with 16 bases between. CDR3 length: 13 amino acids.

This chain connects TRBV28 to TRBJ1-3, with a weak D call TRBD1 (6 bases). The CDR3 totals 13 residues. The germline V and J ends were trimmed by 5 bases and 1 base, with 6 bases remaining between them. Germline V gene sequence: CDR1 MDHEN, CDR2 SYDVKM. CDR3 DNA sequence: TGTGCCAGCAGTACAGGGTCTGGAAACACCATATATTTT. Translating it yields CASSTGSGNTIYF. The full variable domain, completed using reference TRBV28 and TRBJ1-3, is DVKVTQSSRYLVKRTGEKVFLECVQDMDHENMFWYRQDPGLGLRLIYFSYDVKMKEKGDIPEGYSVSREKKERFSLILESASTNQTSMYLCASSTGSGNTIYFGEGSWLTVV.

This rearrangement joins TRBV11-2 to TRBJ2-7; 14 bases align to TRBD2. CDR3 length equals 18 residues. The germline V gene encodes CDR1 SGHAT and CDR2 FQNNGV. The V segment lost 1 base and the J segment 2 bases; nucleotides outside the gene matches: 7. The CDR3 DNA is TGTGCCAGCAGCTTAGGACTAGCGGGGGGGGTCGCTGCCTACGAGCAGTACTTC. Its translation: CASSLGLAGGVAAYEQYF.

This chain joins TRBV9 and TRBJ2-5; D is possibly TRBD1 (6 bases). Trimming left V 2 bases short and J 4 bases short, with 12 bases between. This CDR3 is built from 14 residues. CDR1 is SGDLS, CDR2 YYNGEE, per germline. The CDR3 bases are TGTGCCAGCAGCGTTAGGGGGATTGGAGAGACCCAGTACTTC. It specifies CASSVRGIGETQYF.

J is TRBJ1-2 and V is TRBV6-5, with D perhaps TRBD1 (6 bases). V gave up 5 bases and J gave up 0 bases, with 13 bases separating them. The CDR3 covers 15 residues. Germline values: CDR1 MNHEY, CDR2 SVGAGI. The CDR3 sequence is CASSPYRETNYGYTF. In DNA form, the CDR3 reads TGTGCCAGCAGTCCCTACAGGGAGACTAACTATGGCTACACCTTC.

The sample holds one count of this clone. The chain carries TRBV27 and TRBJ1-1; 7 bases are shared with TRBD1. The CDR3 consists of 14 residues. The V gene end was trimmed by 4 bases and the J gene end by 4 bases; junction bases not matched to a gene: 6. Germline V gives CDR1 MNHEY, CDR2 SMNVEV (reference sequence). CDR3 bases: TGTGCCAGCAGTTCGACAGGGAAGGTCACTGAAGCTTTCTTT. Translation gives CASSSTGKVTEAFF.

The genes are TRBV9 and TRBJ1-3, with D tentatively TRBD1 (5 bases). There are 15 residues in the CDR3. The V end lost 1 base, the J end lost 1 base, and 9 bases lay between the germline ends. Germline V gives CDR1 SGDLS, CDR2 YYNGEE. The CDR3 DNA is TGTGCCAGCAGCGTAACGGACAAGTCTGGAAACACCATATATTTT. Its protein product is CASSVTDKSGNTIYF.